Each of the 14 T cell receptor beta chains below was sequenced from the same sample in a study of T cell responses to AZD1222 COVID-19 vaccine. The table came from immunoSEQ multiplex PCR; TCRdb's copy has only in-frame clones and leaves some out. Among about 100,000 clones listed, around 90% were seen once. The input for sequencing was peripheral blood, taken on day 0 of MenACWY control vaccination. The origin of the receptors is an adult in good health.

The chain uses TRBV5-5 and TRBJ2-7; no reliable D call. This CDR3 is built from 15 residues. The V end was cut by 0 bases, the J end by 1 base, with 11 bases between. Germline assignment: CDR1 SGHKS and CDR2 YYEKEE (reference sequence). The CDR3 spells CASSLASTSSYEQYF. The CDR3 nucleotides are TGTGCCAGCAGCTTGGCCTCCACCTCTTCCTACGAGCAGTACTTC. Drawing the rest from reference TRBV5-5 and TRBJ2-7, the complete variable domain is DAGVTQSPTHLIKTRGQQVTLRCSPISGHKSVSWYQQVLGQGPQFIFQYYEKEERGRGNFPDRFSARQFPNYSSELNVNALLLGDSALYLCASSLASTSSYEQYFGPGTRLTVT.

V and J are TRBV3-1 (or the pseudogene TRBV3-2) and TRBJ1-1, with 10 bases matching TRBD1. Germline-derived CDR1 and CDR2 are LGHDT and YNNKEL (reference sequence). The CDR3 is made up of 13 amino acids. J lost 11 bases, V lost 4 bases, and 7 bases had no gene match. CDR3 loop: CASSPTGGGEAFF. The DNA for the CDR3 is TGTGCCAGCAGCCCGACAGGGGGCGGAGAGGCTTTCTTT.

V gene TRBV27 combines with J gene TRBJ1-5; D is unclear. Trimming removed 5 bases from V and 4 bases from J, with 12 bases in between. This CDR3 has 14 amino acids. Germline CDR1 is MNHEY and CDR2 is SMNVEV (reference sequence). CDR3 protein: CASSTRNGNQPQHF. The CDR3 DNA sequence: TGTGCCAGCAGTACTCGTAATGGGAATCAGCCCCAGCATTTT.

The rearrangement joins TRBV10-2 to TRBJ1-5, with D possibly TRBD1 on 5 matching bases. V was trimmed by 3 bases and J by 3 bases, leaving 15 bases between them. The CDR3 is 16 amino acids. Germline V gene sequence: CDR1 WSHSY, CDR2 SAAADI. In DNA, the CDR3 is TGCGCCAGCAGTGAATGGGGAGGGACCAACAATCAGCCCCAGCATTTT. Translating it yields CASSEWGGTNNQPQHF.

The J gene is TRBJ2-7, the V gene TRBV6-5; D not certain. The CDR3 is made up of 15 amino acids. CDR1 and CDR2 (germline): MNHEY, SVGAGI. Trimming shortened V by 0 bases and J by 2 bases, and 11 bases separated the two germline ends. The CDR3 is CASSYSEAKPYEQYF. The DNA for the CDR3 is TGTGCCAGCAGTTACTCCGAAGCAAAACCCTACGAGCAGTACTTC.

The chain employs TRBV30 and TRBJ2-1, with TRBD2 identical over 11 bases. V shed 2 bases and J 5 bases; nucleotides not matched to a gene: 8. The CDR3 spans 16 residues. Germline-derived CDR1 and CDR2 are GTSNPN and SVGIG (reference sequence). DNA of the CDR3: TGTGCCTGGAGTTCCCTACTAGCGGGGGCCCACAATGAGCAGTTCTTC. The encoded protein is CAWSSLLAGAHNEQFF.

A single count supports this clone. V usage is TRBV5-1 and J usage is TRBJ1-2, with TRBD1 matching over 9 bases. The CDR3 covers 15 residues. Germline trimming cut 3 bases from V and 2 bases from J; bases unmatched to any gene: 5. Per the germline V gene, CDR1 is SGHRS and CDR2 is YFSETQ. CDR3 protein: CASSSSGTGNYGYTF. The CDR3, as DNA: TGCGCCAGCAGCTCCTCCGGGACAGGGAACTATGGCTACACCTTC.

The gene calls are TRBV4-1 and TRBJ1-2; D unresolved. Germline CDR1 and CDR2: MGHRA and YSYEKL. The CDR3 is 17 amino acids. V dropped 0 bases and J dropped 3 bases, with 17 bases sitting between them. The CDR3 DNA reads TGCGCCAGCAGCCAAGATCTTTTGCGTGGCCGGGACTATGGCTACACCTTC. Amino acid sequence: CASSQDLLRGRDYGYTF.

The chain joins TRBV4-1 to TRBJ2-1; TRBD2 might be the D (6 bases). There are 16 residues in the CDR3. Germline-derived CDR1 and CDR2 are MGHRA and YSYEKL. V was shortened by 0 bases and J by 0 bases, with 9 bases between the two germline ends. The DNA for the CDR3 is TGCGCCAGCAGCCAAGATAGGAGGGACTCCTACAATGAGCAGTTCTTC. Translation: CASSQDRRDSYNEQFF.

The chain has TRBV23-1 and TRBJ1-5, with D hard to call. TRBV23-1 qualifies as an ORF whose function is uncertain. The length of the CDR3 is 12 residues. V lost 9 bases, J lost 0 bases, and 6 bases lay in between. The chain's CDR3 is CARSRSNQPQHF. The CDR3 DNA is TGCGCCAGGTCACGTAGCAATCAGCCCCAGCATTTT.

The chain employs TRBV24-1 and TRBJ1-6; D unclear. CDR3 size: 15 residues. V lost 7 bases and J lost 14, with 23 bases in between. Germline V CDR1 and CDR2: KGHDR, SFDVKD. The CDR3 region has the DNA TGTGCCACCAGAACATTCGGTGAAGGCCCTATTACCCTCCACTTT. As protein: CATRTFGEGPITLHF.

This sequence joins TRBV9 and TRBJ2-2; D not certain. Trimming cost V 0 bases and J 3 bases, with 9 bases left between them. Germline V gene sequence: CDR1 SGDLS, CDR2 YYNGEE. This CDR3 is built from 15 residues. The CDR3 loop is CASSVEGTHTGELFF. Here the CDR3 DNA reads TGTGCCAGCAGCGTAGAAGGAACCCACACCGGGGAGCTGTTTTTT.

The chain has TRBV19 and TRBJ1-1, with TRBD1 matching over 7 bases. Germline V gives CDR1 LNHDA, CDR2 SQIVND (reference sequence). V shed 4 bases and J 7 bases; nucleotides not matched to a gene: 15. CDR3 length: 16 amino acids. Here the CDR3 DNA reads TGTGCCAGTAGTAGGGACAGTTCCTTCGGGTCCCTTGAAGCTTTCTTT. Translating it yields CASSRDSSFGSLEAFF.

The gene calls are TRBV4-2 and TRBJ2-1; TRBD2 is a possible D gene (6 bases). Trimming left V 2 bases short and J 7 bases short, with 12 bases between. CDR3 length: 14 amino acids. Germline loops: CDR1 LGHNA, CDR2 YNFKEQ. The CDR3, as DNA: TGTGCCAGCAGCCAACGACTAGTAACAAATGAGCAGTTCTTC. Residues: CASSQRLVTNEQFF.